Listed below are T cell receptor beta chains from one sample, sequenced in a study of beta chain features in type 1 diabetes. TCRdb's copy holds only in-frame clones and misses some; the assay was immunoSEQ multiplex PCR. Found here are approximately 160,000 clones, almost 65% of them singletons; the top ten hold approximately 0.089%. The sequencing input was naive CD4+ T cells from blood. Receptors originate from a man aged 30-40 years with type 1 diabetes. Each CDR3 is given with its conserved first and last residue. A D gene is named only where the DNA matches it firmly. Not every row has a clone size; where given, it reads once, few, many or a size class.

>few|-|TRBJ2-1|TRBV7-2
TGTGCCAGCAGCTCTTACAAAGAGCAGTTCTTC
CASSSYKEQFF
>-|-|TRBJ1-4|TRBV4-3
TGCGCCAGCAGCCAAGAGGACCGATCTAATGAAAAACTGTTTTTT
CASSQEDRSNEKLFF
>-|-|TRBJ2-3|TRBV7-2
TGTGCCAGCAGCTTAGCCGGCGGGGACACAGATACGCAGTATTTT
CASSLAGGDTDTQYF
>-|TRBD1|TRBJ1-2|TRBV29-1
TGCAGCGTTACGGGACAGGGTATTGGCTACACCTTC
CSVTGQGIGYTF
>once|-|TRBJ1-1|TRBV29-1
TGCAGCGTTGATTTTCAGCTTTTTACTGAAGCTTTCTTT
CSVDFQLFTEAFF
>-|-|TRBJ2-5|TRBV29-1
TGCAGCGTTTGGGCGGCCGGGGAGACCCAGTACTTC
CSVWAAGETQYF
>-|-|TRBJ1-1|TRBV25-1
TGTGCCAGCGGAACTCCTCAGGGGACTGAAGCTTTCTTT
CASGTPQGTEAFF
>-|-|TRBJ1-5|TRBV30
TGTGCCTGGAGTGTGGAGGGTAGTCAGCCCCAGCATTTT
CAWSVEGSQPQHF
>once|TRBD1|TRBJ1-4|TRBV29-1
TGCAGCGCCCCTGGACAGGGCAATAATGAAAAACTGTTTTTT
CSAPGQGNNEKLFF
>-|TRBD2|TRBJ2-1|TRBV14
TGTGCCAGCAGCCCGCGGGAGCCACTCTACAATGAGCAGTTCTTC
CASSPREPLYNEQFF
>-|TRBD1|TRBJ2-7|TRBV9
TGTGCCAGCAGCGCCACGGGACAGGCCCCTTTAAAGCAGTACTTC
CASSATGQAPLKQYF
>once|-|TRBJ2-3|TRBV9
TGTGCCAGCAGCGTAGGAGAGGGCACAGATACGCAGTATTTT
CASSVGEGTDTQYF
>once|-|TRBJ2-5|TRBV7-2
TGTGCCAGCAGCCCTTCACGAACTCCCGGTCAAGAGACCCAGTACTTC
CASSPSRTPGQETQYF
>-|-|TRBJ1-6|TRBV30
TGTGCCTGGAGTGGGGCGGTTTATAATTCACCCCTCCACTTT
CAWSGAVYNSPLHF
>few|-|TRBJ2-5|TRBV29-1
TGCAGCGTCCAAACCGGGACTCAATTCAAAAGGGAGACCCAGTACTTC
CSVQTGTQFKRETQYF
>-|-|TRBJ2-5|TRBV30
TGTGCCTGGAGTTCGGCGGCTGAGACCCAGTACTTC
CAWSSAAETQYF
>-|TRBD1|TRBJ2-7|TRBV29-1
TGCAGCGTTGAAGATAAATCCACAGGGGGTTACTACGAGCAGTACTTC
CSVEDKSTGGYYEQYF
>-|TRBD1|TRBJ2-1|TRBV7-2
TGTGCCAGCAGCACGGACAGGGGCTACAATGAGCAGTTCTTC
CASSTDRGYNEQFF